The 14 T cell receptor beta chains presented below share a single source sample, sequenced in a study of PD-L1 blockade in urothelial cancer. Noted time point: pretreatment peripheral blood. Using immunoSEQ multiplex PCR, the repertoire was profiled, and TCRdb retains in-frame clones only, with some absent. The sample comprises 87,000 or so clones, 84% of which are singletons, and 2% to 2.5% rests with the top ten. The source was PBMCs, collected around atezolizumab (anti-PD-L1) treatment. These receptors came from a man in his fifties or sixties with urothelial cancer.

The J gene is TRBJ2-3, the V gene TRBV9; the match to TRBD2 covers 13 bases. With 3 bases clipped from V and 6 bases from J, the junction kept 4 bases outside the gene matches. Germline lookup yields CDR1 SGDLS and CDR2 YYNGEE. There are 15 residues in the CDR3. In nucleotides, the CDR3 is TGTGCCAGCAGCGCGGGACTAGCGGGAAAGGATACGCAGTATTTT. Translation gives CASSAGLAGKDTQYF.

The genes are TRBV19 and TRBJ2-1; 7 positions agree with TRBD1. Germline trimming cut 5 bases from V and 8 bases from J; bases unmatched to any gene: 21. The CDR3 spans 18 residues. CDR1 and CDR2 from the germline V gene are LNHDA and SQIVND (reference sequence). CDR3 residues: CASSPDKPYQVGGHEQFF. In DNA, the CDR3 is TGTGCCAGTAGTCCCGACAAACCTTACCAGGTAGGGGGCCATGAGCAGTTCTTC.

The chain employs TRBV6-1 and TRBJ1-1; D unresolved. The CDR3 is 13 residues long. Trimming cost V 9 bases and J 2 bases, with 13 bases left between them. Germline CDR1 MNHNS, CDR2 SASEGT. The CDR3 DNA reads as TGTGCCAGTAGTCTGGCACACAACACTGAAGCTTTCTTT. It yields the protein CASSLAHNTEAFF.

Only one count was recorded for this clone. V usage is TRBV9 and J usage is TRBJ2-3; 7 bases map to TRBD2. The V gene end was trimmed by 2 bases and the J gene end by 2 bases; junction bases not matched to a gene: 2. The CDR3 contains 14 residues. Germline V gene lookup returns CDR1 SGDLS and CDR2 YYNGEE. The CDR3 is CASSVRDYTDTQYF. The CDR3 bases are TGTGCCAGCAGCGTGAGGGACTACACAGATACGCAGTATTTT.

The CDR3 DNA is TGTGCCAGCCAAACAGGCTCGGTTTATGGCTACACCTTC. It codes for CASQTGSVYGYTF. This chain links TRBV28 with TRBJ1-2; D is perhaps TRBD1 (5 bases). Germline lookup yields CDR1 MDHEN and CDR2 SYDVKM. Trimming stripped 8 bases from V and 5 bases from J, with 15 bases between. The CDR3 has 13 residues.

The J gene is TRBJ2-7, the V gene TRBV6-1; TRBD2 aligns across 7 bases. This CDR3 has 14 residues. CDR1 MNHNS and CDR2 SASEGT come from the germline V gene. The ends lost 8 bases at V and 6 bases at J; junction bases unmatched: 13. The CDR3 bases are TGTGCCAGCTACCCTAACCAGCGGGGCAGCGAGCAGTACTTC. Translated, it gives CASYPNQRGSEQYF.

The V and J genes are TRBV4-2 and TRBJ2-2; the D is unclear. The length of the CDR3 is 11 residues. Trimming pared 4 bases from V and 6 bases from J, leaving 3 bases between. CDR1 LGHNA and CDR2 YNFKEQ come from the germline V gene. The CDR3 here is CASSPSGELFF. The CDR3 nucleotides are TGTGCCAGCAGCCCGTCCGGGGAGCTGTTTTTT.

This chain joins TRBV7-3 and TRBJ1-5, with D uncertain. Trimming pared 4 bases from V and 9 bases from J, leaving 13 bases between. The V gene's germline CDR1 is SGHTA and CDR2 FQGTGA. This CDR3 comprises 13 residues. CDR3 amino acids: CASSSKPGSPQHF. DNA of the CDR3: TGTGCCAGCAGCTCCAAGCCGGGTTCGCCCCAGCATTTT.

The gene calls are TRBV2 and TRBJ1-3, with no clear D. The CDR3 runs to 13 residues. The V and J ends lost 3 bases and 4 bases respectively, with 7 bases between them. From germline, CDR1 is SNHLY and CDR2 FYNNEI. CDR3 DNA sequence: TGTGCCAGCAGTGACGGGTTCGGAAACACCATATATTTT. As protein: CASSDGFGNTIYF.

The chain couples TRBV18 to TRBJ1-1; TRBD1 matches 10 bases. The germline CDR1 and CDR2 sequences are KGHSH and LQKENI. The CDR3 runs to 14 residues. The ends lost 5 bases at V and 4 bases at J; junction bases unmatched: 4. The CDR3 protein is CASSMGQGTTEAFF. The CDR3 DNA follows: TGTGCCAGCTCAATGGGACAGGGGACCACTGAAGCTTTCTTT.

V usage is TRBV7-9 and J usage is TRBJ2-7; TRBD2 matches 11 bases. Germline values: CDR1 SEHNR, CDR2 FQNEAQ (reference sequence). The junction had 4 bases not matched to a gene; V was cut back by 5 bases and J by 4 bases. The CDR3 runs to 14 residues. DNA for the CDR3: TGTGCCAGCAGCCCTAGCGGGGGGCTTTACGAGCAGTACTTC. Residues: CASSPSGGLYEQYF.

The chain links TRBV4-2 to TRBJ2-2, with D possibly matching TRBD2 (6 bases). CDR1 LGHNA and CDR2 YNFKEQ come from the germline V gene. Deletions cut 0 bases from V and 1 base from J, with 12 bases between. The CDR3 sequence is 17 residues long. In nucleotides, the CDR3 is TGTGCCAGCAGCCAAGAACTCGGGACTGGGAACACCGGGGAGCTGTTTTTT. Residues: CASSQELGTGNTGELFF.

The rearrangement uses TRBV4-1 and TRBJ2-3, with TRBD2 identical over 11 bases. Germline loops: CDR1 MGHRA, CDR2 YSYEKL. The CDR3 extends over 18 amino acids. J lost 4 bases, V lost 0 bases, and 9 bases had no gene match. CDR3 nucleotide sequence: TGCGCCAGCAGCCAAGAGTCGGGAACTAGCGGGAGAGCAGATACGCAGTATTTT. It yields the protein CASSQESGTSGRADTQYF.

The chain combines TRBV10-3 with TRBJ2-5, with D possibly matching TRBD1 (5 bases). Germline CDR1 ENHRY, CDR2 SYGVKD. V shed 3 bases and J shed 4 bases, with 9 bases lying between them. The CDR3 contains 13 residues. DNA for the CDR3: TGTGCCATCAGTGAACCAGGGTCAGAGACCCAGTACTTC. This encodes CAISEPGSETQYF.